These 4 T cell receptor beta chains originate from one sample sequenced in a study of CD8 T cells in ankylosing spondylitis. MiXCR was run by TCRdb on the 5' RACE reads, yielding one entry per CDR3 protein. The sample has about 340,000 distinct CDR3 sequences, around 15% seen once. The sequenced sample was blood, either unsorted or a sorted T cell fraction (not recorded which). The receptors shown here come from a male donor with ankylosing spondylitis or in good health (not recorded which).

The table lists this clonotype with a few counts. V is TRBV6-1 and J is TRBJ2-4; 9 bases agree with TRBD1. The CDR3 loop spans 18 amino acids. V gave up 6 bases and J gave up 0 bases; unmatched junction bases: 12. Germline V gene sequence: CDR1 MNHNS, CDR2 SASEGT. This chain's CDR3 is CASRRDRELIIAKNIQYF. In nucleotides, the CDR3 is TGTGCCAGCAGAAGGGACAGGGAGTTAATTATAGCCAAAAACATTCAGTACTTC.

The V call is TRBV12-3 or TRBV12-4, the J call TRBJ1-4; the D gene is possibly TRBD1 (6 bases). The CDR3 is 15 residues long. The V end lost 6 bases, the J end lost 0 bases, and 11 bases lay between the germline ends. For the CDR3, the DNA is TGTGCCAGCAGCGGCGGGGGCGCAACTAATGAAAAACTGTTTTTT. Its protein is CASSGGGATNEKLFF.

This clonotype was seen only a few times. The genes are TRBV12-3 or TRBV12-4 and TRBJ1-2, with unresolved D. The CDR3 is 13 residues long. Trimming took off 3 bases at V and 7 bases at J, with 12 bases between the two ends. The CDR3 coding sequence is TGTGCCAGCAGTTTTAGTAGGGAGTCTGGCTACACCTTC. It yields the protein CASSFSRESGYTF.

The J gene is TRBJ1-4, the V gene TRBV7-9; the D is unclear. The V gene lost 2 bases and the J gene lost 8 bases, with 12 bases spanning the gap. The germline gives CDR1 SEHNR, CDR2 FQNEAQ (reference sequence). CDR3 length: 14 residues. The CDR3 is CASSLPGWREKLFF. CDR3 sequence (DNA): TGTGCCAGCAGCTTACCAGGCTGGCGGGAAAAACTGTTTTTT.